Listed below are T cell receptor beta chains from one sample, sequenced in a study of T cell changes during pregnancy in multiple sclerosis. Assay: immunoSEQ multiplex PCR; the TCRdb copy retains only in-frame clones and omits some. The repertoire holds more than 55,000 clones, 80% to 90% seen once, with 0.38% in the top ten. The input for sequencing was CD4+ T cells from peripheral blood mononuclear cells, taken in the third trimester of pregnancy. The origin of the receptors is a female donor with multiple sclerosis, enrolled in a pregnancy study. The CDR3 runs from the conserved cysteine through the conserved F or W. The D gene is left open where the match is weak. Clone size is shown for a subset of rows, as once, few, many or a class of expanded clone.

d_call | j_call | cdr3_length | v_call | clone_size | cdr3_aa | cdr3_nt
TRBD2 | TRBJ2-5 | 14 | TRBV5-6 | NA | CASSLRRERGTQYF | TGTGCCAGCAGCTTGCGGCGGGAGCGAGGGACCCAGTACTTC
NA | TRBJ1-1 | 13 | TRBV18 | NA | CASSPLGQAEAFF | TGTGCCAGCTCACCACTCGGCCAGGCCGAAGCTTTCTTT
TRBD2 | TRBJ2-5 | 19 | TRBV11-2 | NA | CASSPSSLSSGGVGETQYF | TGTGCCAGCAGCCCATCATCCCTCTCTAGCGGGGGGGTCGGAGAGACCCAGTACTTC
TRBD2 | TRBJ2-1 | 17 | TRBV4-2 | NA | CASSQEDQGGRTYEQFF | TGTGCCAGCAGCCAAGAGGATCAGGGCGGGAGGACTTATGAGCAGTTCTTC
NA | TRBJ1-6 | 13 | TRBV6-1 | few | CASTLALDSPLHF | TGTGCCAGCACACTAGCGCTCGATTCACCCCTCCACTTT
NA | TRBJ2-3 | 16 | TRBV9 | NA | CASSVVSSRHDDTQYF | TGTGCCAGCAGCGTAGTTTCTAGCCGCCATGATGATACGCAGTATTTT
NA | TRBJ2-5 | 15 | TRBV18 | NA | CASSPGAGAQETQYF | TGTGCCAGCTCACCAGGGGCCGGAGCACAAGAGACCCAGTACTTC
TRBD1 | TRBJ1-1 | 18 | TRBV29-1 | NA | CSVVSGQGGLWWNTEAFF | TGCAGCGTTGTGTCGGGACAGGGGGGGCTTTGGTGGAACACTGAAGCTTTCTTT
TRBD1 | TRBJ1-2 | 16 | TRBV7-7 | NA | CASSPERQRGHGGYTF | TGTGCCAGCAGCCCAGAACGCCAAAGGGGGCATGGTGGCTACACCTTC
NA | TRBJ1-1 | 13 | TRBV10-1 | NA | CASSKTVPTEAFF | TGCGCCAGCAGTAAGACAGTTCCCACTGAAGCTTTCTTT
TRBD1 | TRBJ1-1 | 15 | TRBV30 | NA | CAWKPLLTGVKEAFF | TGTGCCTGGAAGCCACTCCTGACAGGGGTGAAGGAAGCTTTCTTT
NA | TRBJ2-7 | 15 | TRBV19 | NA | CASSHNVGPGYEQYF | TGTGCCAGTAGTCACAACGTAGGCCCCGGGTACGAGCAGTACTTC
NA | TRBJ1-4 | 13 | TRBV15 | NA | CATSRDHGEKLFF | TGTGCCACCAGCAGAGATCACGGTGAAAAACTGTTTTTT
NA | TRBJ2-5 | 14 | TRBV30 | NA | CAWNFRGGRQTQYF | TGTGCCTGGAACTTCCGAGGGGGTAGGCAGACCCAGTACTTC
TRBD2 | TRBJ2-1 | 13 | TRBV5-1 | NA | CASSLSGENEQFF | TGCGCCAGCAGCTTGAGCGGGGAAAATGAGCAGTTCTTC
NA | TRBJ1-1 | 13 | TRBV4-3 | once | CASSQAGFTEAFF | TGCGCCAGCAGCCAAGCGGGGTTCACTGAAGCTTTCTTT
NA | TRBJ2-7 | 14 | TRBV27 | NA | CASSPRTASYEQYF | TGTGCCAGCAGTCCCCGGACAGCCTCCTACGAGCAGTACTTC
NA | TRBJ1-2 | 13 | TRBV5-6 | NA | CASTLGGFYGYTF | TGTGCCAGCACTCTGGGGGGGTTCTATGGCTACACCTTC
NA | TRBJ2-1 | 11 | TRBV29-1 | NA | CSVQRNNEQFF | TGCAGCGTTCAGCGGAACAATGAGCAGTTCTTC
NA | TRBJ1-1 | 14 | TRBV7-2 | few | CASSLTVIEAEAFF | TGTGCCAGCAGCTTAACGGTAATTGAGGCTGAAGCTTTCTTT
TRBD1 | TRBJ2-5 | 15 | TRBV6-1 | NA | CASRRQGEEMETQYF | TGTGCCAGCAGGAGACAGGGGGAGGAGATGGAGACCCAGTACTTC
TRBD2 | TRBJ2-1 | 15 | TRBV18 | once | CASSPGSGSWNEQFF | TGTGCCAGCTCACCAGGTAGCGGGAGCTGGAATGAGCAGTTCTTC
NA | TRBJ2-3 | 16 | TRBV28 | NA | CASSPEQAVSTDTQYF | TGTGCCAGCAGTCCGGAACAAGCGGTATCAACAGATACGCAGTATTTT
TRBD1 | TRBJ1-5 | 15 | TRBV2 | NA | CASSVEDREGQPQHF | TGTGCCAGCAGTGTCGAGGACAGGGAAGGTCAGCCCCAGCATTTT